Listed below are T cell receptor beta chains from one sample, sequenced in a study of blood T cell repertoires in COVID-19. Profiled with immunoSEQ multiplex PCR; TCRdb holds only in-frame clones, not every one. Of some 65,000 clones listed, about 90% are singletons. The sample comprised peripheral blood. The receptors come from a man aged 50-59 years with COVID-19, enrolled during active disease. The CDR3 runs from the conserved cysteine through the conserved F or W. Fields, in order: D gene, V gene, J gene, clone size, CDR3 protein, CDR3 DNA. The D gene is left open where the match is weak. Size is omitted from some rows. Given values are once, few, many or a class for expanded clones.

.	TRBV23-1	TRBJ2-5	.	CAIAWRGLQETQYF	TGCGCCATCGCGTGGAGGGGGCTCCAAGAGACCCAGTACTTC
.	TRBV6-1	TRBJ1-1	once	CASSDAGLVEAFF	TGTGCCAGCAGTGATGCGGGTTTGGTTGAAGCTTTCTTT
TRBD1	TRBV11-2	TRBJ2-5	.	CASSLASGGGQTQYF	TGTGCCAGCAGCTTAGCCTCAGGGGGCGGACAGACCCAGTACTTC
TRBD2	TRBV27	TRBJ2-3	few	CASSLSVLAGVTDTQYF	TGTGCCAGCAGTTTATCAGTCCTAGCGGGGGTCACAGATACGCAGTATTTT
TRBD2	TRBV12-5	TRBJ2-5	.	CASGLGTSGAQETQYF	TGTGCTAGTGGTTTGGGGACTAGCGGGGCCCAAGAGACCCAGTACTTC
TRBD1	TRBV9	TRBJ1-2	few	CASSVGDSHYGYTF	TGTGCCAGCAGCGTTGGGGACAGCCACTATGGCTACACCTTC
.	TRBV19	TRBJ1-1	.	CASSIGLPGGRENTEAFF	TGTGCCAGTAGTATAGGACTTCCGGGGGGACGAGAAAACACTGAAGCTTTCTTT
.	TRBV3-1/TRBV3-2	TRBJ1-6	once	CASSQDSRNSPLHF	TGTGCCAGCAGCCAAGATTCGCGGAATTCACCCCTCCACTTT
.	TRBV20-1	TRBJ1-5	.	CSASRGGPRGNQPQHF	TGCAGTGCTAGTCGGGGGGGTCCCCGGGGCAATCAGCCCCAGCATTTT
.	TRBV18	TRBJ1-5	.	CASSLTSVSNQPQHF	TGTGCCAGCTCACTAACCTCGGTTAGCAATCAGCCCCAGCATTTT
TRBD2	TRBV9	TRBJ2-3	.	CASSFGTRSTDTQYF	TGTGCCAGCAGCTTCGGGACTAGAAGCACAGATACGCAGTATTTT
.	TRBV6-5	TRBJ2-7	.	CASSYSGLNSYEQYF	TGTGCCAGCAGTTACTCTGGCTTAAACTCCTACGAGCAGTACTTC
.	TRBV5-1	TRBJ2-3	.	CASSAQGTTDTQYF	TGCGCCAGCAGCGCACAGGGTACCACAGATACGCAGTATTTT
.	TRBV6-2/TRBV6-3	TRBJ1-5	.	CASSYSSFRGSNQPQHF	TGTGCCAGCAGTTACTCGAGTTTCCGGGGTAGCAATCAGCCCCAGCATTTT
.	TRBV5-1	TRBJ2-3	.	CASSLQQASDTQYF	TGCGCCAGCAGCTTGCAACAGGCATCAGATACGCAGTATTTT
.	TRBV2	TRBJ2-7	.	CASSGAPTSYEQYF	TGTGCCAGCAGTGGGGCCCCGACTAGCTACGAGCAGTACTTC
TRBD2	TRBV24-1	TRBJ2-3	.	CATSDQGLRTQYF	TGTGCCACCAGTGACCAGGGACTACGAACGCAGTATTTT
.	TRBV2	TRBJ1-4	.	CASSGSGEKLFF	TGTGCCAGCAGTGGGTCAGGAGAAAAACTGTTTTTT
.	TRBV12-3/TRBV12-4	TRBJ2-7	.	CAVLIGGSEQYF	TGTGCCGTTCTTATTGGGGGGTCCGAGCAGTACTTC
.	TRBV9	TRBJ2-1	.	CASSPGVGAHEQFF	TGTGCCAGCAGCCCAGGGGTCGGAGCCCATGAGCAGTTCTTC
.	TRBV10-2	TRBJ2-2	.	CASSSGKGTGELFF	TGCGCCAGCAGTTCCGGGAAAGGGACCGGGGAGCTGTTTTTT
TRBD2	TRBV7-9	TRBJ2-1	.	CASTILPTSSYNEQFF	TGTGCCAGCACCATCCTTCCGACTAGCAGTTACAATGAGCAGTTCTTC
TRBD1	TRBV5-1	TRBJ2-3	.	CASRLETGAGTQYF	TGCGCCAGCAGGTTGGAGACAGGGGCAGGGACGCAGTATTTT
.	TRBV18	TRBJ1-1	.	CASSPGDAEAFF	TGTGCCAGCTCACCGGGCGACGCTGAAGCTTTCTTT
.	TRBV19	TRBJ1-2	.	CASSRGAQGGYTF	TGTGCCAGTAGTCGGGGGGCGCAGGGTGGCTACACCTTC
.	TRBV25-1	TRBJ2-5	.	CASRKTGVETQYF	TGTGCCAGCAGGAAGACAGGAGTAGAGACCCAGTACTTC
.	TRBV29-1	TRBJ2-5	.	CSVTGSEQETQYF	TGCAGCGTAACGGGGAGCGAACAAGAGACCCAGTACTTC
.	TRBV7-8	TRBJ2-7	.	CASSPSRVTSYEQYF	TGTGCCAGCAGCCCTAGTCGGGTGACTAGTTACGAGCAGTACTTC